This T cell receptor (beta chain) originates from a study of cytomegalovirus exposure and HLA in healthy donors. General study results and limits: Accurate prediction of most subjects' HLA-A and HLA-B alleles from TCR beta sequences was reported. One variant, a missense change in DCLRE1C, was linked in a later analysis to TCR beta V- and J-gene trimming.

With 60 Vbeta and 13 Jbeta primers, the PCR was carried out. The data were produced by immunoSEQ multiplex PCR, yet TCRdb's version contains in-frame clones alone and is incomplete. The profile shows about 130,000 clones, around 82% of them singletons. Germline V gene sequence: CDR1 MNHNS, CDR2 SASEGT. The CDR3 covers 13 residues. The V end was cut by 3 bases, the J end by 5 bases, with 8 bases between. This clone was counted only a few times. What it binds is unknown. The receptor was derived from a man in his fifties in good health and CMV-seronegative. This sequence joins TRBV6-1 and TRBJ1-3; unclear D gene. The material sequenced was PBMCs. The CDR3 DNA reads as TGTGCCAGCAGTGACGGGGATAGAAACACCATATATTTT. Protein sequence: CASSDGDRNTIYF.